The sequence of this T cell receptor (beta chain) was determined in a study of vaccination effects on CD4 cells after COVID-19. On this clone: Antigen unknown.

Ahead of sequencing, the ViraFEST assay grew antigen-specific CD4+ T cells using viral peptide pools. Investigators separated out CD4+ T cells once 10 days of culture had passed. All participants had two doses of either the BNT162b2 or mRNA-1273 vaccine. Half the medium was replaced with IL-2 medium on days 3 and 7. The germline V and J ends were trimmed by 5 bases and 5 bases, with 6 bases remaining between them. This CDR3 comprises 11 residues. From germline, CDR1 is MNHEY and CDR2 SVGAGI. Generated by immunoSEQ multiplex PCR, the TCRdb table keeps only in-frame clones and is missing some. The profile shows approximately 23,000 clones, around four fifths of them singletons.

This rearrangement joins TRBV6-5 to TRBJ1-2; D perhaps matches TRBD1 (6 bases). The sequence came from a human donor who received a COVID-19 vaccine. This material consisted of CD4+ T cells from PBMCs cultured with SARS-CoV-2 spike peptides, taken after COVID-19 vaccination. The DNA for the CDR3 is TGTGCCAGCAGTACAGGGTATGGCTACACCTTC. Residues: CASSTGYGYTF.